The 24 T cell receptor beta chains presented below share a single source sample, sequenced in a study of response to subunit inactivated influenza vaccine. TCRdb reprocessed the RT-PCR reads with MiXCR, giving one entry per CDR3 protein. The repertoire has almost 600,000 distinct CDR3 sequences, 11% to 15% of them found once; the top ten carry 11%. Sequencing was performed on PBMCs from blood, taken approximately 13 days after vaccination. The receptors were gathered from a man aged 50 to 59 who received an inactivated influenza vaccine.

V and J are TRBV3-1 and TRBJ1-1; D possibly corresponds to TRBD1 (5 bases). This CDR3 region has 13 residues. V was pared by 1 base and J by 10 bases, with 13 bases between. CDR1 and CDR2 (germline): LGHDT, YNNKEL (reference sequence). The CDR3 bases are TGTGCCAGCAGCCAAGGGACAAAACGGCCAGCTTTCTTT. Protein sequence: CASSQGTKRPAFF.

V gene TRBV7-2 combines with J gene TRBJ2-3; TRBD2 matches at 9 bases. CDR1 and CDR2 from the germline V gene are SGHTA and FQGNSA. The CDR3 length is 14 residues. V trimming: 4 bases; J trimming: 5 bases; junction bases outside the gene matches: 4. DNA of the CDR3: TGTGCCAGCAGCTCAGGACTAGCGATAGATACGCAGTATTTT. Its translation is CASSSGLAIDTQYF.

This clonotype was recorded a few times. The chain couples TRBV20-1 to TRBJ2-3; 10 bases align to TRBD2. Germline assignment: CDR1 DFQATT and CDR2 SNEGSKA (reference sequence). V shed 4 bases and J 5 bases; nucleotides not matched to a gene: 6. This CDR3 is 14 amino acids long. CDR3 sequence (DNA): TGCAGTGCTAAAAGCGGGAGGGCGATAGATACGCAGTATTTT. Translating it yields CSAKSGRAIDTQYF.

This clonotype was observed a handful of times. This sequence joins TRBV7-8 and TRBJ2-3, with D tentatively TRBD1 (6 bases). Germline V gene data show CDR1 as SGHVS and CDR2 as FQNEAQ. The CDR3 loop spans 17 amino acids. Trimming left V 5 bases short and J 5 bases short, with 23 bases between. The chain's CDR3 is CASSLSPTGASVDTQYF. The CDR3 coding sequence is TGTGCCAGCAGCCTGAGTCCGACAGGTGCCTCTGTAGATACGCAGTATTTT.

This clonotype was recorded a few times. This rearrangement joins TRBV20-1 to TRBJ2-3, with 8 bases that match TRBD2. The CDR3 totals 15 residues. With 0 bases clipped from V and 3 bases from J, the junction kept 5 bases outside the gene matches. Germline CDR1 DFQATT, CDR2 SNEGSKA (reference sequence). CDR3 DNA: TGCAGTGCTAGAGATCCGGGGGGGCCAACAGATACGCAGTATTTT. Its translation: CSARDPGGPTDTQYF.

This sequence joins TRBV24-1 and TRBJ1-2; D unclear. Per germline, CDR1 KGHDR and CDR2 SFDVKD. Trimming took 4 bases from V and 7 from J, leaving 15 bases between them. CDR3 length equals 14 residues. The CDR3 DNA sequence: TGTGCCACCAGTGACCCGGCCGGGGTCTCTGGCTACACCTTC. Protein product: CATSDPAGVSGYTF.

In its sample, this clonotype was seen many times. The rearrangement links TRBV4-1 to TRBJ2-7; TRBD2 matches 10 bases. The CDR3 length is 14 residues. Looked up from germline, CDR1 is MGHRA and CDR2 is YSYEKL. The trim removed 2 bases at V and 4 bases at J, leaving 2 bases unmatched. Here the CDR3 DNA reads TGCGCCAGCAGCCAACTAGCGGGAGCGTACGAGCAGTACTTC. Its protein product is CASSQLAGAYEQYF.

The table lists this clonotype with many counts. The V and J genes are TRBV20-1 and TRBJ2-5; D perhaps matches TRBD1 (5 bases). Looked up from germline, CDR1 is DFQATT and CDR2 is SNEGSKA (reference sequence). The V and J ends lost 0 bases and 0 bases respectively, with 11 bases between them. CDR3 length: 15 residues. CDR3 amino acids: CSARDGNRYQETQYF. DNA of the CDR3: TGCAGTGCTAGAGATGGGAACAGGTACCAAGAGACCCAGTACTTC.

This clonotype was counted ten times or more. V usage is TRBV7-6 and J usage is TRBJ2-5; D uncertain. V was shortened by 1 base and J by 2 bases, with 11 bases between the two germline ends. The germline CDR1 and CDR2 sequences are SGHVS and FNYEAQ. This CDR3 has 15 amino acids. The CDR3 is CASSLEVPQQETQYF. The CDR3 DNA is TGTGCCAGCAGCTTAGAAGTCCCCCAACAAGAGACCCAGTACTTC.

This clonotype was counted between two and nine times. This chain joins TRBV12-3 or TRBV12-4 and TRBJ1-1; D is unresolved. The CDR3 has 12 residues. Trimming cost V 3 bases and J 10 bases, with 12 bases left between them. The CDR3 loop reads CASSFPGVRAFF. CDR3 coding DNA: TGTGCCAGCAGTTTCCCCGGGGTACGAGCTTTCTTT.

This clonotype appeared a few times. The chain employs TRBV5-5 and TRBJ2-7; D uncertain. The V gene's germline CDR1 is SGHKS and CDR2 YYEKEE (reference sequence). Trimming removed 7 bases at V and 7 bases at J, with 21 bases between. CDR3 length: 14 amino acids. For the CDR3, the DNA is TGTGCCAGCTGTCCGGGCCAGACCTTATGGGAGCAGTACTTC. Protein sequence: CASCPGQTLWEQYF.

This clonotype has only a few counts. The J gene is TRBJ1-5, the V gene TRBV20-1; tentatively, D is TRBD1 (5 bases). The germline V gene encodes CDR1 DFQATT and CDR2 SNEGSKA (reference sequence). V was pared by 6 bases and J by 3 bases, with 15 bases between. The length of the CDR3 is 14 residues. CDR3 loop: CSAFGGQHNQPQHF. As DNA, the CDR3 is TGCAGTGCCTTCGGAGGACAACACAATCAGCCCCAGCATTTT.

In its sample, this clonotype was seen many times. This chain joins TRBV19 and TRBJ2-1; unclear D gene. CDR3 length: 11 amino acids. The V and J ends lost 3 bases and 5 bases respectively, with 2 bases between them. Germline lookup yields CDR1 LNHDA and CDR2 SQIVND (reference sequence). Written as DNA, the CDR3 is TGTGCCAGTAGTATCGACAATGAGCAGTTCTTC. Translating gives CASSIDNEQFF.

This clonotype came up a few times. The chain links TRBV12-3 or TRBV12-4 to TRBJ1-2; 10 nucleotides align to TRBD1. Trimming removed 6 bases from V and 10 bases from J; junction bases left unmatched: 8. CDR3 length: 13 residues. CDR3 sequence reads: CASRSAGTGDYTF. CDR3 nucleotides: TGTGCCAGCAGATCAGCCGGGACAGGGGACTACACCTTC.

This clonotype has more than one count but fewer than ten. The V call is TRBV6-5, the J call TRBJ1-1, with D perhaps TRBD1 (5 bases). The ends were cut back, 2 bases at V and 4 bases at J, with 11 bases in the middle. The germline V gene has CDR1 MNHEY and CDR2 SVGAGI. The CDR3 is made up of 14 amino acids. As DNA, the CDR3 is TGTGCCAGCAGTTACGAGGGACTCGGCACTGAAGCTTTCTTT. It translates to CASSYEGLGTEAFF.

The rearrangement joins TRBV25-1 to TRBJ2-7, with TRBD2 as a possible D gene (6 bases). V was trimmed by 1 base and J by 1 base, leaving 11 bases between them. The CDR3 has 15 residues. Per the germline V gene, CDR1 is MGHDK and CDR2 is SYGVNS. The CDR3 loop is CASSELGGRSYEQYF. DNA for the CDR3: TGTGCCAGCAGTGAATTGGGGGGACGGTCCTACGAGCAGTACTTC.

This clonotype has more than one count but fewer than ten. The chain is built from TRBV5-1 and TRBJ2-5; D might be TRBD2 (5 bases). The CDR3 covers 14 residues. From germline, CDR1 is SGHRS and CDR2 YFSETQ. Trimming pared 3 bases from V and 5 bases from J, leaving 14 bases between. CDR3 bases: TGCGCCAGCAGCTATGCGGACTCGGGTGAGACCCAGTACTTC. Translation gives CASSYADSGETQYF.

There are a few counts of this clonotype. The rearrangement joins TRBV29-1 to TRBJ2-7; no clear D. The CDR3 extends over 12 amino acids. Per the germline V gene, CDR1 is SQVTM and CDR2 is ANQGSEA. V lost 3 bases to trimming and J lost 0 bases, with 6 bases between them. The DNA for the CDR3 is TGCAGCGTTGATACGAACTCCTACGAGCAGTACTTC. Its translation: CSVDTNSYEQYF.

The CDR3 loop reads CASSPSYSEETQYF. The CDR3 nucleotides are TGTGCCAGCAGCCCAAGCTATTCGGAAGAGACCCAGTACTTC. This chain links TRBV11-1 with TRBJ2-5; D not resolved. V dropped 5 bases and J dropped 3 bases, with 13 bases sitting between them. The germline CDR1 and CDR2 sequences are SGHAT and FQDESV (reference sequence). This CDR3 is 14 amino acids long.

This clonotype appeared a few times. The chain links TRBV6-2 or TRBV6-3 to TRBJ1-6, with D hard to call. The CDR3 is 14 amino acids. The V end was cut by 7 bases, the J end by 9 bases, with 16 bases between. Germline CDR1 MNHEY, CDR2 SVGEGT. The CDR3 nucleotides read TGTGCCAGCAATGAACAGTCTCGTGGTTCACCCCTCCACTTT. Amino acid sequence: CASNEQSRGSPLHF.

CDR3 protein: CASNTPGSEKLFF. The CDR3 coding sequence is TGTGCCAGCAACACACCGGGGAGTGAAAAACTGTTTTTT. The rearrangement joins TRBV6-6 to TRBJ1-4; D unresolved. The V gene's germline CDR1 is MNHNY and CDR2 SVGAGI (reference sequence). V was clipped by 7 bases and J by 7 bases, with 13 bases between them. This CDR3 spans 13 amino acids.

The V call is TRBV24-1, the J call TRBJ2-5, with 10 bases that match TRBD2. The CDR3 is made up of 16 amino acids. Trimming at V came to 2 bases and at J to 5 bases, leaving 7 bases not matched to a gene. Germline V CDR1 and CDR2: KGHDR, SFDVKD. The CDR3 spells CATSDSGAGGLETQYF. In nucleotides, the CDR3 is TGTGCCACCAGTGATTCAGGAGCGGGGGGGCTTGAGACCCAGTACTTC.

The sample holds a few counts of this clonotype. The chain couples TRBV7-2 to TRBJ2-1; 10 bases map to TRBD2. Germline V gives CDR1 SGHTA, CDR2 FQGNSA. CDR3 length: 15 amino acids. V lost 6 bases, J lost 4 bases, and 6 bases stayed unmatched. CDR3 coding DNA: TGTGCCAGCAGATCTACTAGCGGGGCATACAATGAGCAGTTCTTC. Residues: CASRSTSGAYNEQFF.

This clonotype was recorded a few times. The chain carries TRBV4-3 and TRBJ1-5; D gene uncertain. CDR3 length: 15 residues. V was clipped by 0 bases and J by 0 bases, with 6 bases between them. Per the germline V gene, CDR1 is LGHNA and CDR2 is YSLEER. The CDR3, as DNA: TGCGCCAGCAGCCAAGACCCATTTAGCAATCAGCCCCAGCATTTT. Translation: CASSQDPFSNQPQHF.